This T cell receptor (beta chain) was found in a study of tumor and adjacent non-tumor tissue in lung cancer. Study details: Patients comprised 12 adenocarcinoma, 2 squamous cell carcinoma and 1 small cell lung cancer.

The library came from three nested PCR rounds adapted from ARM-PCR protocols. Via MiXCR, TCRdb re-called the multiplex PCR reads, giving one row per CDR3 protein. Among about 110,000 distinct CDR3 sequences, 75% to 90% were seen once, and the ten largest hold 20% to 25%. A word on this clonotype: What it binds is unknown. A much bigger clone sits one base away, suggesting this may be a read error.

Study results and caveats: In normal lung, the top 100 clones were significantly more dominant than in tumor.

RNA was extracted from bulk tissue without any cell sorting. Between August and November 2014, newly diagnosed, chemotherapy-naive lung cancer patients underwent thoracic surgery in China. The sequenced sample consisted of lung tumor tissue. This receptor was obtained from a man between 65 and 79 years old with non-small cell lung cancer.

The DNA for the CDR3 is TGTACCTGGAACGCGTACTATGGCTACACCTTC. Its protein product is CTWNAYYGYTF. The genes are TRBV30 and TRBJ1-2; D is uncertain. This CDR3 region has 11 residues. CDR1 is GTSNPN, CDR2 SVGIG, per germline (reference sequence).